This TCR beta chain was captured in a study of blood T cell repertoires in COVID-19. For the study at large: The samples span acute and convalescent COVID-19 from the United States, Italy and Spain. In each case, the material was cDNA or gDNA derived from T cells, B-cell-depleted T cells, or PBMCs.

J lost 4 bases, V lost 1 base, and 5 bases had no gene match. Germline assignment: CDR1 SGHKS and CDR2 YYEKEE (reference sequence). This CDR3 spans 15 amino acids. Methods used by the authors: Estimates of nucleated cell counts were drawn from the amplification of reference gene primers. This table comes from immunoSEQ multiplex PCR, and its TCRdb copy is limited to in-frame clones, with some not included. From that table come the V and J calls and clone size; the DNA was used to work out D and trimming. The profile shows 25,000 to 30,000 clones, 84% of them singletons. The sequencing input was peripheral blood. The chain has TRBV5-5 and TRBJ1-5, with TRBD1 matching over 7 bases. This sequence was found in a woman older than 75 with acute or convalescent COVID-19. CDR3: CASSLRQGENQPQHF. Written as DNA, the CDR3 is TGTGCCAGCAGCTTGCGACAGGGCGAAAATCAGCCCCAGCATTTT.